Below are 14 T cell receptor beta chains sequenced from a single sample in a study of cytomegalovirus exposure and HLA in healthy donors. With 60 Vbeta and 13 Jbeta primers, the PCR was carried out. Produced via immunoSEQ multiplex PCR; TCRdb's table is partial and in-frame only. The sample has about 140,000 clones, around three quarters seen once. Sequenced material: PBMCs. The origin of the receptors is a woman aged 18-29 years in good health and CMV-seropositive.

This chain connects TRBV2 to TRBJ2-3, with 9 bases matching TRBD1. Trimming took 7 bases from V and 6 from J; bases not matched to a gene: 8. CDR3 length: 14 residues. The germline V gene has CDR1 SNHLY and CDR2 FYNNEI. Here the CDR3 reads CASMTGGKLDTQYF. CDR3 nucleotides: TGTGCCAGCATGACAGGGGGAAAATTGGATACGCAGTATTTT.

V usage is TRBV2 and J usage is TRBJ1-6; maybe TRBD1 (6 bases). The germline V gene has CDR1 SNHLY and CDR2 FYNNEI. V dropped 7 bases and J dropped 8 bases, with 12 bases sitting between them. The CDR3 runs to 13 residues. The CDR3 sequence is CASTGDIYSPLHF. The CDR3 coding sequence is TGTGCCAGCACTGGGGACATTTATTCACCCCTCCACTTT.

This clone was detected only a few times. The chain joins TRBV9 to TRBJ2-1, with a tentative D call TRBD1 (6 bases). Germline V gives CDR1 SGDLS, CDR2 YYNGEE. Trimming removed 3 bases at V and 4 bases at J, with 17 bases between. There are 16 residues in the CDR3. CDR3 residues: CASSENRVNIYNEQFF. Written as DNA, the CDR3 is TGTGCCAGCAGCGAAAACAGGGTAAATATTTACAATGAGCAGTTCTTC.

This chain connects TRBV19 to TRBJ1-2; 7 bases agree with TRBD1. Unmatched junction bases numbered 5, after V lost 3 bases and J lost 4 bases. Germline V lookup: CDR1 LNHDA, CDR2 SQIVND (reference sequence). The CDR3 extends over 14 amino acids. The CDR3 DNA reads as TGTGCCAGTAGTATGGGACAGTACTTCTATGGCTACACCTTC. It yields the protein CASSMGQYFYGYTF.

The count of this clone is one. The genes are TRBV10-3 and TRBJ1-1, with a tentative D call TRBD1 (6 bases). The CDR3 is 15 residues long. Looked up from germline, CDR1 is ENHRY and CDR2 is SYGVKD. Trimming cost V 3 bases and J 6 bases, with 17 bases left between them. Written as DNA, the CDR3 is TGTGCCATCAGTGATAAGGGGGGGCTAACCCCTGAAGCTTTCTTT. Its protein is CAISDKGGLTPEAFF.

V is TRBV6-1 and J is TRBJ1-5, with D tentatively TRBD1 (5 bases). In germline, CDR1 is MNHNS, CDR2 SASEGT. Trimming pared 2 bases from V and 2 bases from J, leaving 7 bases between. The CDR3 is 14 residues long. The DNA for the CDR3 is TGTGCCAGCAGTGAATACAGGCGCAATCAGCCCCAGCATTTT. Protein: CASSEYRRNQPQHF.

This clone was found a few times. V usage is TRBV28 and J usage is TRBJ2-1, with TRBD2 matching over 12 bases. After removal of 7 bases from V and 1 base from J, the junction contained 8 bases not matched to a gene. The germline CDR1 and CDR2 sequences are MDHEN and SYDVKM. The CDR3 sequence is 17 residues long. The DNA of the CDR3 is TGTGCCAGCACTAGCGGGGGGGCTCAGGAATCCTACAATGAGCAGTTCTTC. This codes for CASTSGGAQESYNEQFF.

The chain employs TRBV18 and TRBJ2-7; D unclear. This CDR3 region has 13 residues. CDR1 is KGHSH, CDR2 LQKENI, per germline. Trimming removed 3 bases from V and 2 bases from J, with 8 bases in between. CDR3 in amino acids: CASSPPSAYEQYF. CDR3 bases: TGTGCCAGCTCACCCCCTAGTGCCTACGAGCAGTACTTC.

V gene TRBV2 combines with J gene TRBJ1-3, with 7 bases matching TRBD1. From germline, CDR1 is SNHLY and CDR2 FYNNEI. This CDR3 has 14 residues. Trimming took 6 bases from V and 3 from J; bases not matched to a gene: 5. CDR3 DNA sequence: TGTGCCAGCAGCCTAGGGGGCGTTGGAAACACCATATATTTT. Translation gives CASSLGGVGNTIYF.

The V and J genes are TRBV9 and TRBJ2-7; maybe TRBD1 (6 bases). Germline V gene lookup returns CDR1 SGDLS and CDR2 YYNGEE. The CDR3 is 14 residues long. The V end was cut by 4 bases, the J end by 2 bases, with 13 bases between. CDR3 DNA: TGTGCCAGCAGCCTTCAGGGGTCTACCTACGAGCAGTACTTC. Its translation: CASSLQGSTYEQYF.

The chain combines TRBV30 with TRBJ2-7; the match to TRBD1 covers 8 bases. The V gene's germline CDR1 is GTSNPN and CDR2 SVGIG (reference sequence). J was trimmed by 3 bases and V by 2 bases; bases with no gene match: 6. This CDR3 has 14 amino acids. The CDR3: CAWSLGTGFYEQYF. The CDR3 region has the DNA TGTGCCTGGAGTTTAGGGACAGGATTCTACGAGCAGTACTTC.

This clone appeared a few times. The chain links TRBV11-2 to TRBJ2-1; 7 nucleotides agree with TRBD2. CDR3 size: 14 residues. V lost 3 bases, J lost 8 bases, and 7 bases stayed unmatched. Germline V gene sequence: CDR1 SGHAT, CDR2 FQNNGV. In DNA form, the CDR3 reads TGTGCCAGCAGCTTCCAGCGGGGTAGTGATGAGCAGTTCTTC. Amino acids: CASSFQRGSDEQFF.

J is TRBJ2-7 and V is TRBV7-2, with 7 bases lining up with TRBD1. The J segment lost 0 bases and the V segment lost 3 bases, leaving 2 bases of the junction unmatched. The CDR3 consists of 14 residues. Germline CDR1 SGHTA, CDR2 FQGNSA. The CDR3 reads CASSFGDSSYEQYF. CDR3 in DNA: TGTGCCAGCAGCTTCGGGGACAGCTCCTACGAGCAGTACTTC.

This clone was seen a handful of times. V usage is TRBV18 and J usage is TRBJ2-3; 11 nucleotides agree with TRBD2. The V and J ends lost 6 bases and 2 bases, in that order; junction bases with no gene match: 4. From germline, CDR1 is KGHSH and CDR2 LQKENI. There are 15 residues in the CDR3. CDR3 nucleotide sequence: TGTGCCAGCTCTCAACTAGCGGGGGCCACAGATACGCAGTATTTT. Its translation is CASSQLAGATDTQYF.